The sequence of this T cell receptor beta chain was determined in a study of human T cells and chemical hapten exposure. Time point: healthy volunteer bleed at 6 weeks. Unfractionated whole blood was the source from which total RNA was extracted. MiXCR was run by TCRdb on the RACE reads, yielding one entry per CDR3 protein. The sample holds more than 60,000 distinct CDR3 sequences; 8.6% are singletons and the top ten take around 1.6%. Germline CDR1 and CDR2: MNHNY and SVGAGI (reference sequence). The CDR3 extends over 14 amino acids. Between the trimmed V and J ends, which lost 5 bases and 3 bases, there was a span of 13 bases.

The sequencing input was whole blood. The rearrangement joins TRBV6-6 to TRBJ2-5; D not certain. This clonotype originated in a male donor in good health. Some clones in this sample may be carry-over from other donors' samples. The DNA of the CDR3 is TGTGCCAGCAGTCCGACCCCTGGAAAAGAGACCCAGTACTTC. Translation gives CASSPTPGKETQYF.